One sample yielded the 20 T cell receptor beta chains listed below, sequenced in a study of blood T cell repertoires in COVID-19. Measured with immunoSEQ multiplex PCR; TCRdb has only the in-frame clones, and not every one. The sample lists roughly 150,000 clones, 80% to 90% seen once, with less than 3% in the top ten. The specimen was peripheral blood. The receptors were gathered from a woman of 80 years or more with COVID-19, enrolled during active disease.

This clone showed up just once. This chain links TRBV2 with TRBJ2-4, with TRBD2 matching 16 bases. V lost 6 bases and J lost 0; bases outside the gene matches: 8. Germline CDR1 and CDR2: SNHLY and FYNNEI. The CDR3 totals 19 residues. CDR3 nucleotides: TGTGCCAGCAGGGAGCCGGGACTAGCGGGAGGGTTAGCCAAAAACATTCAGTACTTC. Its translation is CASREPGLAGGLAKNIQYF. Variable domain in full (rest from reference TRBV2 and TRBJ2-4): EPEVTQTPSHQVTQMGQEVILRCVPISNHLYFYWYRQILGQKVEFLVSFYNNEISEKSEIFDDQFSVERPDGSNFTLKIRSTKLEDSAMYFCASREPGLAGGLAKNIQYFGAGTRLSVL.

The genes are TRBV7-8 and TRBJ2-3, with D possibly TRBD2 on 6 matching bases. The CDR3 has 15 residues. V lost 2 bases to trimming and J lost 0 bases, with 9 bases between them. Per the germline V gene, CDR1 is SGHVS and CDR2 is FQNEAQ. The chain's CDR3 is CASSLRRESTDTQYF. CDR3 DNA sequence: TGTGCCAGCAGCTTAAGGCGGGAAAGCACAGATACGCAGTATTTT. Full variable domain (remainder filled in from reference TRBV7-8 and TRBJ2-3): GAGVSQSPRYKVAKRGQDVALRCDPISGHVSLFWYQQALGQGPEFLTYFQNEAQLDKSGLPSDRFFAERPEGSVSTLKIQRTQQEDSAVYLCASSLRRESTDTQYFGPGTRLTVL.

The chain employs TRBV11-3 and TRBJ2-1; no clear D gene. This CDR3 is built from 12 residues. Trimming pared 1 base from V and 5 bases from J, leaving 3 bases between. Germline loops: CDR1 SGHNT, CDR2 YENEEA. For the CDR3, the DNA is TGTGCCAGCAGCTTAGCAAACAATGAGCAGTTCTTC. Its protein product is CASSLANNEQFF.

The CDR3: CAIGQLYNEQFF. The CDR3 region has the DNA TGTGCCATAGGACAACTCTACAATGAGCAGTTCTTC. The gene calls are TRBV10-3 and TRBJ2-1; perhaps TRBD1 as D (5 bases). V lost 9 bases, J lost 3 bases, and 9 bases lay in between. CDR1 is ENHRY and CDR2 is SYGVKD in the germline V gene. The CDR3 covers 12 residues.

This sequence joins TRBV19 and TRBJ2-7, with D uncertain. The CDR3 sequence is 13 residues long. Between the trimmed V and J ends, which lost 3 bases and 5 bases, there was a span of 11 bases. Germline V lookup: CDR1 LNHDA, CDR2 SQIVND (reference sequence). The CDR3 DNA reads as TGTGCCAGTAGTATTGCGGCTGCTGACGAGCAGTACTTC. This encodes CASSIAAADEQYF. The full variable domain, rest sourced from reference TRBV19 and TRBJ2-7, is DGGITQSPKYLFRKEGQNVTLSCEQNLNHDAMYWYRQDPGQGLRLIYYSQIVNDFQKGDIAEGYSVSREKKESFPLTVTSAQKNPTAFYLCASSIAAADEQYFGPGTRLTVT.

The chain couples TRBV19 to TRBJ2-7; maybe TRBD2 (6 bases). This CDR3 has 15 amino acids. Germline CDR1 and CDR2: LNHDA and SQIVND (reference sequence). Trimming took 1 base from V and 0 from J, leaving 10 bases between them. As DNA, the CDR3 is TGTGCCAGTAGTATAGTATACGGGAGCTCCTACGAGCAGTACTTC. Its translation: CASSIVYGSSYEQYF.

The chain combines TRBV5-4 with TRBJ2-5, with 9 bases matching TRBD1. This CDR3 region has 13 residues. The V and J ends lost 0 bases and 9 bases, in that order; junction bases with no gene match: 3. Germline lookup yields CDR1 SGHNT and CDR2 YYREEE (reference sequence). CDR3 sequence (DNA): TGTGCCAGCAGCTTGGCCACAGGGGGCCCCCAGTACTTC. It encodes CASSLATGGPQYF.

This clone was found a few times. The CDR3 spells CAISEFQQGSGQPQHF. DNA of the CDR3: TGTGCCATCAGTGAATTTCAGCAGGGTTCAGGTCAGCCCCAGCATTTT. This chain joins TRBV10-3 and TRBJ1-5; D might be TRBD1 (5 bases). Germline lookup yields CDR1 ENHRY and CDR2 SYGVKD. This CDR3 comprises 16 residues. Trimming removed 3 bases at V and 6 bases at J, with 18 bases between.

This chain joins TRBV6-5 and TRBJ1-6; no reliable D call. The germline V gene has CDR1 MNHEY and CDR2 SVGAGI. The CDR3 loop spans 15 amino acids. The germline V and J ends were trimmed by 6 bases and 7 bases, with 16 bases remaining between them. The CDR3 here is CASRTTTSGNSPLHF. CDR3 sequence (DNA): TGTGCCAGCAGAACTACGACAAGCGGAAATTCACCCCTCCACTTT.

The chain uses TRBV18 and TRBJ1-1; 12 bases map to TRBD1. CDR1 is KGHSH and CDR2 is LQKENI in the germline V gene. CDR3 length equals 16 residues. V was pared by 3 bases and J by 4 bases, with 6 bases of the junction left unmatched. The CDR3 loop is CASSPRGTGGITEAFF. CDR3 bases: TGTGCCAGCTCACCTAGGGGGACAGGGGGCATCACTGAAGCTTTCTTT.

This clone was seen once. The chain uses TRBV18 and TRBJ1-3; D is unresolved. CDR1 is KGHSH, CDR2 LQKENI, per germline. The length of the CDR3 is 16 residues. With 6 bases removed from V and 4 bases from J, the gap between germline ends came to 19 bases. The CDR3 region has the DNA TGTGCCAGCTCTACAGACCAGGCCACAGCAGGAAACACCATATATTTT. Amino acids: CASSTDQATAGNTIYF. The whole variable domain, filled in from reference TRBV18 and TRBJ1-3, reads NAGVMQNPRHLVRRRGQEARLRCSPMKGHSHVYWYRQLPEEGLKFMVYLQKENIIDESGMPKERFSAEFPKEGPSILRIQQVVRGDSAAYFCASSTDQATAGNTIYFGEGSWLTVV.

The chain links TRBV5-1 to TRBJ1-4; D is unclear. V was trimmed by 3 bases and J by 7 bases, leaving 13 bases between them. Per the germline V gene, CDR1 is SGHRS and CDR2 is YFSETQ. This CDR3 is built from 14 residues. Here the CDR3 DNA reads TGCGCCAGCAGCTGGACCGACGGAGGTGAAAAACTGTTTTTT. Translated: CASSWTDGGEKLFF.

This rearrangement joins TRBV29-1 to TRBJ2-1; D remains unclear. Germline loops: CDR1 SQVTM, CDR2 ANQGSEA. The V end lost 8 bases, the J end lost 2 bases, and 16 bases lay between the germline ends. CDR3 length: 14 amino acids. This chain's CDR3 is CSSPSGPAYNEQFF. The CDR3 DNA follows: TGCAGCTCTCCCTCAGGCCCAGCCTACAATGAGCAGTTCTTC.

The rearrangement joins TRBV6-6 to TRBJ1-2, with 7 bases fitting TRBD1. The V and J ends lost 5 bases and 1 base, in that order; junction bases with no gene match: 4. The CDR3 runs 14 residues. The germline V gene encodes CDR1 MNHNY and CDR2 SVGAGI (reference sequence). This CDR3 is CASSRRQGNYGYTF. The CDR3 DNA sequence: TGTGCCAGCAGTCGACGACAGGGTAACTATGGCTACACCTTC.

The gene calls are TRBV19 and TRBJ1-1; 7 bases fit TRBD1. The CDR3 totals 14 residues. Looked up from germline, CDR1 is LNHDA and CDR2 is SQIVND (reference sequence). The V and J ends lost 7 bases and 0 bases, in that order; junction bases with no gene match: 5. The CDR3 loop reads CASTRDSLNTEAFF. The CDR3 bases are TGTGCCAGTACCCGGGACAGTTTGAACACTGAAGCTTTCTTT.

This chain joins TRBV14 and TRBJ1-1; TRBD1 might be the D (5 bases). The CDR3 length is 13 residues. The V gene's germline CDR1 is SGHDN and CDR2 FVKESK. V lost 1 base and J lost 6, with 9 bases in between. CDR3 protein: CASSQGQLSEAFF. The CDR3 nucleotides read TGTGCCAGCAGCCAAGGACAGCTCTCTGAAGCTTTCTTT.

In its sample, this clone was seen once. The chain employs TRBV20-1 and TRBJ1-3; the D is unclear. Between the trimmed V and J ends, which lost 6 bases and 8 bases, there was a span of 8 bases. This CDR3 has 10 amino acids. Germline assignment: CDR1 DFQATT and CDR2 SNEGSKA (reference sequence). Here the CDR3 reads CSAYGDTIYF. CDR3 nucleotides: TGCAGTGCCTACGGGGACACCATATATTTT.

The CDR3 protein is CASSPRMGDSEQYF. CDR3 DNA sequence: TGTGCCAGCTCACCACGAATGGGAGACTCCGAGCAGTACTTC. This chain uses TRBV18 with TRBJ2-7, with D possibly matching TRBD2 (5 bases). Germline CDR1 KGHSH, CDR2 LQKENI. CDR3 length: 14 amino acids. V lost 1 base and J 6 bases, leaving 13 bases between the germline ends.

This clone was recorded many times. The rearrangement uses TRBV24-1 and TRBJ2-1; 9 bases are shared with TRBD2. Germline CDR1 KGHDR, CDR2 SFDVKD. The CDR3 runs to 17 residues. Germline trimming cut 8 bases from V and 7 bases from J; bases unmatched to any gene: 17. The CDR3 DNA sequence: TGTGCCACCAAAGCGGAATCCGGGACTAGCCTTGAGAATGAGCAGTTCTTC. Residues: CATKAESGTSLENEQFF.

This rearrangement joins TRBV7-8 to TRBJ2-2; 9 bases line up with TRBD1. This CDR3 is built from 18 residues. V was clipped by 3 bases and J by 8 bases; unmatched bases: 16. The germline V gene encodes CDR1 SGHVS and CDR2 FQNEAQ. CDR3 residues: CASSFLGTGGALVGELFF. The CDR3 bases are TGTGCCAGCAGCTTTCTAGGAACAGGGGGCGCGCTTGTTGGGGAGCTGTTTTTT.